A selection of T cell receptor beta chains follows, all from one sample in a study of shared clonotypes between healthy human individuals. Here immunoSEQ multiplex PCR was the method, and the copy in TCRdb shows in-frame clones only, minus some. The sample carries 1 million to 1.2 million clones, 60% to 85% recorded once. Sequencing used memory CD4+ T cells from PBMCs. The receptor source for this set is a man aged 18 to 35 in good health. Some clones in this sample may be carry-over from other donors' samples. Both conserved end residues are part of each CDR3. The order of the fields is J gene, clone size, V gene, D gene, CDR3 protein, CDR3 DNA. A D gene is named only where the DNA matches it firmly. Clone size is not always given. Where it is, it says once, few, many or a class for expanded clones.

TRBJ2-7 | once | TRBV11-3 | TRBD2 | CASSSNAAGGHEQYF | TGTGCCAGCAGCTCAAACGCGGCGGGAGGGCACGAGCAGTACTTC
TRBJ1-2 | many | TRBV7-9 | NA | CASSPHREDLSGYTF | TGTGCCAGCAGCCCCCATAGGGAAGATTTGAGTGGCTACACCTTC
TRBJ2-5 | NA | TRBV27 | TRBD1 | CASKLTGTQETQYF | TGTGCCAGCAAGCTGACAGGGACCCAAGAGACCCAGTACTTC
TRBJ2-1 | once | TRBV18 | NA | CASSPPGTGVGYNEQFF | TGTGCCAGCTCACCACCGGGCACGGGAGTCGGCTACAATGAGCAGTTCTTC
TRBJ2-7 | NA | TRBV5-1 | NA | CASSLGGQEGEQYF | TGCGCCAGCAGCTTGGGCGGGCAGGAGGGGGAGCAGTACTTC
TRBJ2-1 | few | TRBV5-1 | NA | CASSLGTRSGEQFF | TGCGCCAGCAGCTTGGGGACACGGTCGGGGGAGCAGTTCTTC
TRBJ1-2 | NA | TRBV14 | NA | CASSRIEARGYTF | TGTGCCAGCAGCCGCATAGAGGCGAGAGGCTACACCTTC
TRBJ2-2 | NA | TRBV7-2 | TRBD2 | CASSLGLAGGLWELFF | TGTGCCAGCAGCTTAGGACTAGCGGGAGGGTTATGGGAGCTGTTTTTT
TRBJ1-2 | many | TRBV7-2 | NA | CASSPFGRDYGYTF | TGTGCCAGCAGTCCCTTCGGGAGGGACTATGGCTACACCTTC
TRBJ2-3 | NA | TRBV7-3 | NA | CASSRGLGADTQYF | TGTGCCAGCAGCCGAGGACTGGGAGCGGATACGCAGTATTTT
TRBJ1-1 | NA | TRBV5-6 | TRBD1 | CASSLLDRVTEAFF | TGTGCCAGCAGCTTGCTAGACAGGGTCACTGAAGCTTTCTTT
TRBJ2-3 | NA | TRBV5-1 | NA | CASSLGRYTDTQYF | TGCGCCAGCAGCTTGGGACGTTACACAGATACGCAGTATTTT
TRBJ2-1 | NA | TRBV7-8 | TRBD1 | CALRRTGSNEQFF | TGTGCCTTAAGGCGGACAGGGTCCAATGAGCAGTTCTTC
TRBJ1-1 | NA | TRBV5-1 | NA | CASSYDAGTEAFF | TGCGCCAGCAGCTACGACGCCGGGACTGAAGCTTTCTTT
TRBJ1-5 | few | TRBV20-1 | NA | CSASWEGPQHF | TGCAGTGCTAGTTGGGAGGGTCCCCAGCATTTT
TRBJ2-5 | NA | TRBV23-1 | TRBD1 | CASSHRGLWETQYF | TGCGCCAGCAGTCACAGGGGGCTGTGGGAGACCCAGTACTTC
TRBJ2-3 | NA | TRBV6-1 | NA | CASNWGPTDTQYF | TGTGCCAGCAACTGGGGCCCCACAGATACGCAGTATTTT